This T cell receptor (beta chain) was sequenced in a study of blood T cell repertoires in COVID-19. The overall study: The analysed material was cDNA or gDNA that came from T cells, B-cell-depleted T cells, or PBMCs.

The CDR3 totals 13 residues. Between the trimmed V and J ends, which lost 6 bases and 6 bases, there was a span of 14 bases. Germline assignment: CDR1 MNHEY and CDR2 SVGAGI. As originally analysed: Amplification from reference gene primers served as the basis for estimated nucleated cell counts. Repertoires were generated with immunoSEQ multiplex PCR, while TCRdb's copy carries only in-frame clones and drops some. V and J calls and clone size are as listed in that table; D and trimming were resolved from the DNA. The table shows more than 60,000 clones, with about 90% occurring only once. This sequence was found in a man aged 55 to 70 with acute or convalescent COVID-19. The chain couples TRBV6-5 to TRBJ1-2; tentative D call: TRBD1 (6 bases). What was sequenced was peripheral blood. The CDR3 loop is CASRPTGYDGYTF. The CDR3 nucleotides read TGTGCCAGCAGGCCTACAGGGTATGATGGCTACACCTTC.